The 22 T cell receptor beta chains listed next were all sequenced from one sample in a study of T cells in Graves' hyperthyroidism and ophthalmopathy. Regions amplified from RNA transcripts were the TCR beta CDR3 regions. A first-round RT-PCR of the TCR CDR3 used the HTBI primer set. From the multiplex PCR reads, TCRdb called clonotypes with MiXCR, one entry per CDR3 protein. The table shows some 270,000 distinct CDR3 sequences, with roughly 13% occurring only once. Sequences were obtained from blood. The receptors here all came from a woman in her 30s with Graves' hyperthyroidism that later progressed to Graves' ophthalmopathy.

This clonotype was counted at least ten times. The CDR3 is CSATPAGSSYEQYF. In nucleotides, the CDR3 is TGCAGTGCAACCCCGGCAGGTTCATCCTACGAGCAGTACTTC. The chain uses TRBV20-1 and TRBJ2-7; D not certain. The germline CDR1 and CDR2 sequences are DFQATT and SNEGSKA (reference sequence). Trimming cost V 6 bases and J 1 base, with 16 bases left between them. The CDR3 extends over 14 amino acids.

This clonotype was recorded many times. The chain combines TRBV3-1 with TRBJ1-1; D gene ambiguous. The length of the CDR3 is 13 residues. Germline loops: CDR1 LGHDT, CDR2 YNNKEL (reference sequence). V was shortened by 4 bases and J by 6 bases, with 12 bases between the two germline ends. CDR3 loop: CASSRFQVSEAFF. Written as DNA, the CDR3 is TGTGCCAGCAGCCGTTTTCAAGTTTCTGAAGCTTTCTTT. The entire variable domain, with the rest obtained from reference TRBV3-1 and TRBJ1-1, is as follows: DTAVSQTPKYLVTQMGNDKSIKCEQNLGHDTMYWYKQDSKKFLKIMFSYNNKELIINETVPNRFSPKSPDKAHLNLHINSLELGDSAVYFCASSRFQVSEAFFGQGTRLTVV.

CDR3: CASSHPGTYNEQFF. The CDR3 DNA reads TGCGCCAGCAGCCACCCCGGGACCTACAATGAGCAGTTCTTC. The J gene is TRBJ2-1, the V gene TRBV4-1; tentative D call: TRBD2 (5 bases). The CDR3 consists of 14 residues. The V gene lost 3 bases and the J gene lost 2 bases, with 8 bases spanning the gap. Germline CDR1 MGHRA, CDR2 YSYEKL.

This clonotype has a count of ten or more. V usage is TRBV20-1 and J usage is TRBJ1-5; TRBD1 agrees at 8 bases. The trim removed 2 bases at V and 7 bases at J, leaving 10 bases unmatched. CDR1 and CDR2 (germline): DFQATT, SNEGSKA (reference sequence). The CDR3 totals 15 residues. The CDR3 region is CSARSSPGGGQPQHF. For the CDR3, the DNA is TGCAGTGCTAGAAGTTCCCCAGGGGGCGGACAGCCCCAGCATTTT.

This clonotype was picked up many times. The chain joins TRBV2 to TRBJ2-2; 10 bases fit TRBD2. The CDR3 has 15 amino acids. The V and J ends lost 6 bases and 4 bases, in that order; junction bases with no gene match: 5. CDR1 and CDR2 from the germline V gene are SNHLY and FYNNEI. DNA for the CDR3: TGTGCCAGCAGACAAAGCGGGAGGGGCACCGGGGAGCTGTTTTTT. Protein: CASRQSGRGTGELFF.

As regards this clonotype: A much larger clone differs from this one at a single base, so this may be a read error. The chain recombines TRBV19 with TRBJ2-1; D is undetermined. The CDR3 is 16 amino acids. Germline V gives CDR1 LNHDA, CDR2 SQIVND (reference sequence). The CDR3 DNA follows: TGTGCCAGTAGTATACTAGGCGGCAGCTCCCACAATGAGCAGTTCTTC. Amino acids: CASSILGGSSHNEQFF.

This clonotype was recorded many times. V usage is TRBV28 and J usage is TRBJ1-4; TRBD1 is a possible D gene (5 bases). This CDR3 contains 15 residues. The germline V gene has CDR1 MDHEN and CDR2 SYDVKM. The germline V and J ends were trimmed by 5 bases and 6 bases, with 16 bases remaining between them. CDR3: CASSPRRGGHEKLFF. The CDR3 region has the DNA TGTGCCAGCAGTCCCCGGAGGGGAGGTCATGAAAAACTGTTTTTT.

This clonotype was seen repeatedly, ten times or more. The J gene is TRBJ1-3, the V gene TRBV6-1; D may be TRBD1 (5 bases). Deletions cut 6 bases from V and 0 bases from J, with 15 bases between. Germline CDR1 reads MNHNS; CDR2 reads SASEGT. This CDR3 comprises 16 residues. The CDR3 region has the DNA TGTGCCAGCAGCCCAAGACAGTCCGACTCTGGAAACACCATATATTTT. This codes for CASSPRQSDSGNTIYF.

The chain uses TRBV11-2 and TRBJ1-1; TRBD1 might be the D (5 bases). Germline loops: CDR1 SGHAT, CDR2 FQNNGV. The CDR3 length is 13 residues. V lost 10 bases to trimming and J lost 0 bases, with 12 bases between them. The CDR3 region is CANRQSLNTEAFF. CDR3 coding DNA: TGTGCCAACAGACAGTCGTTGAACACTGAAGCTTTCTTT.

In its sample, this clonotype was seen many times. V usage is TRBV20-1 and J usage is TRBJ2-3; 12 nucleotides line up with TRBD2. Germline V CDR1 and CDR2: DFQATT, SNEGSKA (reference sequence). V lost 5 bases and J lost 0; bases outside the gene matches: 6. The CDR3 has 16 residues. CDR3 in amino acids: CSAADLAGGSTDTQYF. DNA for the CDR3: TGCAGTGCTGCAGATCTAGCGGGAGGGAGCACAGATACGCAGTATTTT.

On this clonotype itself: A much larger clone is a single base away; this may be a read error. The chain carries TRBV6-2 or TRBV6-3 and TRBJ2-7, with D possibly called TRBD1 or TRBD2 (5 bases each). Trimming cost V 6 bases and J 2 bases, with 11 bases left between them. Germline values: CDR1 MNHEY, CDR2 SVGEGT. The CDR3 covers 13 residues. Here the CDR3 reads CASSFRGAYEQYF. CDR3 nucleotides: TGTGCCAGCAGCTTTAGGGGAGCCTACGAGCAGTACTTC.

This clonotype has ten or more counts. V gene TRBV28 combines with J gene TRBJ1-1, with no clear D. Germline CDR1 MDHEN, CDR2 SYDVKM. With 5 bases removed from V and 0 bases from J, the gap between germline ends came to 7 bases. The CDR3 is 13 amino acids. The CDR3 sequence is CASSQGMNTEAFF. The CDR3 bases are TGTGCCAGCAGTCAAGGGATGAACACTGAAGCTTTCTTT. Full variable domain (outside the CDR3, taken from reference TRBV28 and TRBJ1-1): DVKVTQSSRYLVKRTGEKVFLECVQDMDHENMFWYRQDPGLGLRLIYFSYDVKMKEKGDIPEGYSVSREKKERFSLILESASTNQTSMYLCASSQGMNTEAFFGQGTRLTVV.

The chain is built from TRBV19 and TRBJ1-3; a possible D gene is TRBD1 (5 bases). Trimming removed 0 bases from V and 5 bases from J, with 11 bases in between. Germline CDR1 LNHDA, CDR2 SQIVND (reference sequence). The CDR3 covers 15 residues. The DNA for the CDR3 is TGTGCCAGTAGTATAGATGGGGGTGGGCGAAACACCATATATTTT. Translating it yields CASSIDGGGRNTIYF.

In this sample, this clonotype turned up many times. The chain is built from TRBV9 and TRBJ2-4; D is tentatively TRBD1 or TRBD2 (5 bases each). V gave up 7 bases and J gave up 0 bases, with 17 bases separating them. Germline CDR1 reads SGDLS; CDR2 reads YYNGEE. CDR3 length equals 16 residues. The CDR3 DNA is TGTGCCAGCCCAGCGGCTGGGGCACTAGCCAAAAACATTCAGTACTTC. Its translation is CASPAAGALAKNIQYF.

This clonotype was seen repeatedly, ten times or more. V gene TRBV20-1 combines with J gene TRBJ2-7; 10 bases agree with TRBD1. The CDR3 covers 15 residues. CDR1 and CDR2 from the germline V gene are DFQATT and SNEGSKA (reference sequence). Trimming cost V 5 bases and J 4 bases; bases outside gene matches: 11. CDR3 residues: CSAGVMTGGTYEQYF. The CDR3 DNA follows: TGCAGTGCTGGCGTAATGACAGGGGGCACTTACGAGCAGTACTTC.

The chain links TRBV19 to TRBJ2-3; no definite D call. The CDR3 spans 14 residues. The germline CDR1 and CDR2 sequences are LNHDA and SQIVND (reference sequence). Between the trimmed V and J ends, which lost 3 bases and 0 bases, there was a span of 7 bases. The CDR3 bases are TGTGCCAGTAGTATCGCGTCTAGCACAGATACGCAGTATTTT. Its translation is CASSIASSTDTQYF. The variable domain in full, with the rest retrieved from reference TRBV19 and TRBJ2-3, is DGGITQSPKYLFRKEGQNVTLSCEQNLNHDAMYWYRQDPGQGLRLIYYSQIVNDFQKGDIAEGYSVSREKKESFPLTVTSAQKNPTAFYLCASSIASSTDTQYFGPGTRLTVL.

This clonotype was seen many times. The chain couples TRBV7-2 to TRBJ2-2; 7 bases map to TRBD2. The CDR3 has 16 amino acids. The V and J ends lost 2 bases and 3 bases, in that order; junction bases with no gene match: 6. The germline gives CDR1 SGHTA, CDR2 FQGNSA. The CDR3, as DNA: TGTGCCAGCAGCTTATGGGAGGGCCACGACACCGGGGAGCTGTTTTTT. This sequence encodes CASSLWEGHDTGELFF.

There are many counts of this clonotype. The chain is built from TRBV27 and TRBJ2-7, with D possibly matching TRBD2 (6 bases). The V end lost 3 bases, the J end lost 5 bases, and 14 bases lay between the germline ends. The CDR3 is 14 residues long. From germline, CDR1 is MNHEY and CDR2 SMNVEV (reference sequence). The CDR3 reads CASSFGGAGNEQYF. For the CDR3, the DNA is TGTGCCAGCAGTTTTGGCGGGGCAGGAAACGAGCAGTACTTC.

This clonotype occurred a few times. Since a much larger clone is just one base distant, this may be a read error. This rearrangement joins TRBV20-1 to TRBJ2-7; D remains unclear. The DNA end favors TRBJ2-1, so the J call may be wrong. The CDR3 runs 12 residues. Germline V gene sequence: CDR1 DFQATT, CDR2 SNEGSKA (reference sequence). CDR3 DNA sequence: TGCAGTGCAGAGCTTGACGGCTACGAGCAGTTCTTC. This gives the protein CSAELDGYEQFF.

This clonotype was detected ten times or more. V gene TRBV6-1 combines with J gene TRBJ2-1, with 9 bases aligning to TRBD2. The junction had 8 bases not matched to a gene; V was cut back by 1 base and J by 4 bases. This CDR3 region has 17 residues. CDR1 is MNHNS and CDR2 is SASEGT in the germline V gene. Here the CDR3 reads CASSEEASGTLYNEQFF. CDR3 nucleotides: TGTGCCAGCAGTGAAGAGGCTAGCGGGACCCTTTACAATGAGCAGTTCTTC.

The genes are TRBV15 and TRBJ2-1; TRBD2 aligns across 11 bases. CDR3 length equals 15 residues. From germline, CDR1 is LNHNV and CDR2 YYDKDF (reference sequence). The J segment lost 5 bases and the V segment lost 4 bases, leaving 4 bases of the junction unmatched. CDR3: CATSILLAGDNEQFF. CDR3 bases: TGTGCCACCAGCATATTACTAGCGGGGGACAATGAGCAGTTCTTC.

This clonotype was detected ten times or more. The chain has TRBV6-1 and TRBJ2-1, with D perhaps matching TRBD2 (6 bases). This CDR3 is 14 amino acids long. The V end lost 8 bases, the J end lost 5 bases, and 16 bases lay between the germline ends. Germline V gene data show CDR1 as MNHNS and CDR2 as SASEGT. The DNA for the CDR3 is TGTGCCAGCGGAGCCGAGCGGGTCCACAATGAGCAGTTCTTC. Protein sequence: CASGAERVHNEQFF.